Each of the 25 T cell receptor beta chains below was sequenced from the same sample in a study of T-cell reconstitution after alpha-beta-depleted transplantation in children. For TCRbeta, the library was prepared with unique molecular identifiers. A single record per CDR3 protein comes from TCRdb applying MiXCR to the PCR reads. Here the sample spans approximately 1,000,000 distinct CDR3 sequences, about 30% being singletons. Specimen: PBMCs, mostly from graft donor cells, collected 360 days after TCRalphabeta/CD19-depleted stem cell transplant. The receptors were gathered from a boy in the first two years of life who had a stem cell transplant for SCID, so the T cells may come from the graft donor.

On this clonotype itself: Compared with germline, one end of the junction differs, possibly owing to a read error. The V call is TRBV19, the J call TRBJ1-2, with no clear D. The CDR3 spans 11 residues. Germline V lookup: CDR1 LNHDA, CDR2 SQIVND (reference sequence). The DNA of the CDR3 is TGTGCCAGTAGAAGGGTAACGGATTCCCACTTC. Its translation is CASRRVTDSHF.

The chain links TRBV7-2 to TRBJ1-2; D remains unclear. The germline V gene encodes CDR1 SGHTA and CDR2 FQGNSA. The CDR3 is made up of 16 amino acids. V was shortened by 2 bases and J by 1 base, with 14 bases between the two germline ends. The CDR3 loop reads CASSLILDLNNYGYTF. The CDR3 bases are TGTGCCAGCAGCTTAATTTTAGACCTAAATAACTATGGCTACACCTTC.

The chain links TRBV5-1 to TRBJ2-2; D not certain. CDR3 length: 14 amino acids. The germline gives CDR1 SGHRS, CDR2 YFSETQ. V was cut by 0 bases and J by 7 bases, with 10 bases left in between. CDR3 DNA: TGCGCCAGCAGCTTGGCCGCCGAGAACGGGGAGCTGTTTTTT. Residues: CASSLAAENGELFF.

In this sample, this clonotype turned up a few times. The chain uses TRBV7-2 and TRBJ2-1, with 15 bases matching TRBD2. Germline V gene lookup returns CDR1 SGHTA and CDR2 FQGNSA. After removal of 2 bases from V and 1 base from J, the junction contained 18 bases not matched to a gene. This CDR3 has 23 residues. CDR3 coding DNA: TGTGCCAGCAGCTTATTCCCGGGACTAGCGGGGGGCCATCCGCAGAAATCCTACAATGAGCAGTTCTTC. Protein: CASSLFPGLAGGHPQKSYNEQFF. The full variable domain, its missing parts supplied by reference TRBV7-2 and TRBJ2-1, is GAGVSQSPSNKVTEKGKDVELRCDPISGHTALYWYRQSLGQGLEFLIYFQGNSAPDKSGLPSDRFSAERTGGSVSTLTIQRTQQEDSAVYLCASSLFPGLAGGHPQKSYNEQFFGPGTRLTVL.

J is TRBJ2-5 and V is TRBV28; 9 bases fit TRBD1. This CDR3 is 20 amino acids long. Germline lookup yields CDR1 MDHEN and CDR2 SYDVKM. With V trimmed by 5 bases and J by 4 bases, 23 bases remained unmatched. The CDR3 is CASSNGTGSTVLAAGETQYF. CDR3 DNA sequence: TGTGCCAGCAGTAACGGGACAGGGTCAACCGTTCTAGCGGCGGGAGAGACCCAGTACTTC.

The gene calls are TRBV28 and TRBJ2-3; possible D gene TRBD1, 6 bases. The germline CDR1 and CDR2 sequences are MDHEN and SYDVKM. Trimming cost V 8 bases and J 2 bases, with 14 bases left between them. CDR3 length equals 14 residues. In DNA, the CDR3 is TGTGCCAGCTCCCTAGGACAGCCCACAGATACGCAGTATTTT. Amino acids: CASSLGQPTDTQYF. The complete variable domain, with remaining parts taken from reference TRBV28 and TRBJ2-3, reads DVKVTQSSRYLVKRTGEKVFLECVQDMDHENMFWYRQDPGLGLRLIYFSYDVKMKEKGDIPEGYSVSREKKERFSLILESASTNQTSMYLCASSLGQPTDTQYFGPGTRLTVL.

V is TRBV10-3 and J is TRBJ2-4, with TRBD1 matching over 9 bases. V was clipped by 6 bases and J by 5 bases; unmatched bases: 8. The CDR3 contains 15 residues. Germline CDR1 is ENHRY and CDR2 is SYGVKD. CDR3 loop: CAISPNTGGENIQYF. The CDR3 nucleotides read TGTGCCATCAGCCCTAATACAGGGGGCGAAAACATTCAGTACTTC.

The sample holds a few counts of this clonotype. V usage is TRBV4-1 and J usage is TRBJ2-1; D perhaps matches TRBD1 (6 bases). The ends were cut back, 4 bases at V and 2 bases at J, with 15 bases in the middle. CDR3 length: 16 amino acids. Germline V gives CDR1 MGHRA, CDR2 YSYEKL. In DNA form, the CDR3 reads TGCGCCAGCAGCCGCACAGGGAGAGGGGCCTACAATGAGCAGTTCTTC. Protein sequence: CASSRTGRGAYNEQFF.

The chain recombines TRBV12-3 or TRBV12-4 with TRBJ1-6, with 10 bases fitting TRBD1. The junction had 10 bases not matched to a gene; V was cut back by 6 bases and J by 8 bases. The CDR3 has 16 amino acids. CDR3 region: CASSRFAGQGYSPLHF. The CDR3 nucleotides read TGTGCCAGCAGCCGATTTGCGGGACAGGGGTATTCACCCCTCCACTTT.

The chain couples TRBV5-1 to TRBJ1-2; D uncertain. Germline CDR1 is SGHRS and CDR2 is YFSETQ. V dropped 5 bases and J dropped 4 bases, with 9 bases sitting between them. This CDR3 is built from 12 residues. The CDR3 is CASREGPYGYTF. The CDR3 DNA is TGCGCCAGCAGGGAGGGCCCCTATGGCTACACCTTC.

This clonotype was observed a handful of times. CDR3 nucleotide sequence: TGTGCCAGCAGCTCTCGTATAGCCGGGGAGCTGTTTTTT. Translating gives CASSSRIAGELFF. The rearrangement joins TRBV7-2 to TRBJ2-2, with D unclear. The V gene lost 4 bases and the J gene lost 6 bases, with 9 bases spanning the gap. Germline lookup yields CDR1 SGHTA and CDR2 FQGNSA. The CDR3 contains 13 residues.

This clonotype was counted only a few times. The CDR3 loop reads CASSLLASSYNEQFF. DNA of the CDR3: TGTGCCAGCAGCTTACTAGCGAGCTCCTACAATGAGCAGTTCTTC. This chain connects TRBV7-3 to TRBJ2-1; maybe TRBD2 (6 bases). Germline V gives CDR1 SGHTA, CDR2 FQGTGA. This CDR3 region has 15 residues. The germline V and J ends were trimmed by 2 bases and 0 bases, with 8 bases remaining between them.

This chain uses TRBV5-1 with TRBJ1-5; D is uncertain. V dropped 1 base and J dropped 0 bases, with 11 bases sitting between them. The germline V gene encodes CDR1 SGHRS and CDR2 YFSETQ. The CDR3 has 16 residues. CDR3 residues: CASSLSGKDSNQPQHF. The CDR3 DNA follows: TGCGCCAGCAGCTTGTCCGGGAAGGATAGCAATCAGCCCCAGCATTTT. The entire variable domain, with the rest obtained from reference TRBV5-1 and TRBJ1-5, is as follows: KAGVTQTPRYLIKTRGQQVTLSCSPISGHRSVSWYQQTPGQGLQFLFEYFSETQRNKGNFPGRFSGRQFSNSRSEMNVSTLELGDSALYLCASSLSGKDSNQPQHFGDGTRLSIL.

This clonotype showed up just a few times. V usage is TRBV29-1 and J usage is TRBJ2-5, with TRBD2 as a possible D gene (6 bases). Per germline, CDR1 SQVTM and CDR2 ANQGSEA. The CDR3 length is 12 residues. V lost 2 bases to trimming and J lost 2 bases, with 6 bases between them. The CDR3 bases are TGCAGCGTTGAACGGGAGCAAGAGACCCAGTACTTC. Protein sequence: CSVEREQETQYF.

This clonotype turned up a few times. This sequence joins TRBV6-1 and TRBJ1-6, with 7 bases lining up with TRBD1. V lost 6 bases to trimming and J lost 4 bases; unmatched junction nucleotides: 15. The CDR3 is 18 residues long. CDR1 MNHNS and CDR2 SASEGT come from the germline V gene. CDR3 residues: CASRTGQAGGKYNSPLHF. CDR3 coding DNA: TGTGCCAGCAGGACCGGACAGGCCGGCGGGAAATATAATTCACCCCTCCACTTT.

The chain uses TRBV5-1 and TRBJ2-7, with D tentatively TRBD2 (5 bases). Germline lookup yields CDR1 SGHRS and CDR2 YFSETQ. This CDR3 has 15 amino acids. Trimming removed 0 bases from V and 2 bases from J, with 12 bases in between. The chain's CDR3 is CASSLAGIPTYEQYF. DNA of the CDR3: TGCGCCAGCAGCTTGGCCGGGATTCCGACCTACGAGCAGTACTTC. The entire variable domain, with the rest obtained from reference TRBV5-1 and TRBJ2-7, is as follows: KAGVTQTPRYLIKTRGQQVTLSCSPISGHRSVSWYQQTPGQGLQFLFEYFSETQRNKGNFPGRFSGRQFSNSRSEMNVSTLELGDSALYLCASSLAGIPTYEQYFGPGTRLTVT.

The table lists this clonotype with a few counts. The V and J genes are TRBV12-3 or TRBV12-4 and TRBJ2-3; maybe TRBD1 (6 bases). CDR3 length: 17 amino acids. V shed 7 bases and J shed 3 bases, with 23 bases lying between them. The CDR3 reads CASTLRGIGRRTDTQYF. The CDR3 DNA reads as TGTGCCAGCACCCTGAGGGGGATCGGTAGGAGGACAGATACGCAGTATTTT.

This rearrangement joins TRBV28 to TRBJ1-2, with 8 bases lining up with TRBD1. The CDR3 has 15 amino acids. With 2 bases clipped from V and 4 bases from J, the junction kept 6 bases outside the gene matches. Per germline, CDR1 MDHEN and CDR2 SYDVKM. CDR3 region: CASSLGGQGSYGYTF. CDR3 coding DNA: TGTGCCAGCAGTTTAGGAGGACAGGGCAGCTATGGCTACACCTTC.

The chain employs TRBV4-3 and TRBJ2-4; 10 nucleotides match TRBD1. The CDR3 sequence is 19 residues long. The V and J ends lost 3 bases and 2 bases, in that order; junction bases with no gene match: 13. Germline-derived CDR1 and CDR2 are LGHNA and YSLEER. Here the CDR3 DNA reads TGCGCCAGCAGCCAGTTACCGGGACAGGGGTTTGGGACCAAAAACATTCAGTACTTC. Translated: CASSQLPGQGFGTKNIQYF.

This clonotype has more than one count but fewer than ten. V gene TRBV13 combines with J gene TRBJ1-1, with a possible D match to TRBD1 (6 bases). V lost 6 bases, J lost 7 bases, and 12 bases lay in between. From germline, CDR1 is PRHDT and CDR2 FYEKMQ (reference sequence). This CDR3 comprises 12 residues. The CDR3 sequence: CASRTRGYEAFF. In DNA, the CDR3 is TGTGCCAGCAGGACCAGGGGTTATGAAGCTTTCTTT.

This clonotype has a handful of counts. The V gene is TRBV29-1, the J gene TRBJ2-3; TRBD2 matches at 13 bases. Unmatched junction bases numbered 4, after V lost 5 bases and J lost 2 bases. The CDR3 has 15 residues. CDR1 and CDR2 (germline): SQVTM, ANQGSEA. Written as DNA, the CDR3 is TGCAGCGTTACGACTAGCGGGGGGACCACAGATACGCAGTATTTT. Translation: CSVTTSGGTTDTQYF.

The chain carries TRBV14 and TRBJ2-7; 8 bases line up with TRBD1. V trimming: 3 bases; J trimming: 2 bases; junction bases outside the gene matches: 6. Looked up from germline, CDR1 is SGHDN and CDR2 is FVKESK. The CDR3 is 15 residues long. The DNA for the CDR3 is TGTGCCAGCAGCCAGCGGGACAGGTTCCCCTACGAGCAGTACTTC. Its protein product is CASSQRDRFPYEQYF.

The CDR3 DNA follows: TGCAGTGCTAGAGATAGGCAGCGGGGGAGCCTCAACGGTGAGCAGTTCTTC. Residues: CSARDRQRGSLNGEQFF. This rearrangement joins TRBV20-1 to TRBJ2-1, with 8 bases identical to TRBD2. V was clipped by 0 bases and J by 9 bases; unmatched bases: 16. Germline values: CDR1 DFQATT, CDR2 SNEGSKA (reference sequence). The CDR3 runs 17 residues.

This clonotype appeared a few times. The chain couples TRBV20-1 to TRBJ2-7, with no clear D. Germline V gene data show CDR1 as DFQATT and CDR2 as SNEGSKA (reference sequence). This CDR3 region has 13 residues. V lost 5 bases and J 5 bases, leaving 16 bases between the germline ends. The CDR3 protein is CSAPPPATNEQYF. DNA for the CDR3: TGCAGTGCTCCACCGCCGGCTACCAACGAGCAGTACTTC.

The chain recombines TRBV5-1 with TRBJ1-1; D unresolved. The CDR3 covers 13 residues. The V gene's germline CDR1 is SGHRS and CDR2 YFSETQ. The V and J ends lost 3 bases and 1 base respectively, with 7 bases between them. The CDR3 is CASSSLENTEAFF. The CDR3 coding sequence is TGCGCCAGCAGCTCCTTAGAGAACACTGAAGCTTTCTTT.